Presented here are 21 T cell receptor beta chains from one specimen sequenced in a study of identifying expanded T cells in peripheral blood. Produced via immunoSEQ multiplex PCR; TCRdb's table is partial and in-frame only. The sample lists 91,000 or so clones, roughly 90% occurring once. Sequencing input: blood. The source is a person between 18 and 75 years old in good health.

The rearrangement joins TRBV9 to TRBJ2-3; D gene ambiguous. This CDR3 has 17 residues. CDR1 is SGDLS, CDR2 YYNGEE, per germline. V dropped 0 bases and J dropped 2 bases, with 16 bases sitting between them. CDR3 protein: CASSVVWTPGFTDTQYF. CDR3 coding DNA: TGTGCCAGCAGCGTAGTGTGGACCCCTGGATTCACAGATACGCAGTATTTT.

The gene calls are TRBV6-5 and TRBJ1-2; D call uncertain. This CDR3 has 14 amino acids. V lost 0 bases to trimming and J lost 5 bases, with 10 bases between them. CDR1 is MNHEY, CDR2 SVGAGI, per germline. The CDR3 bases are TGTGCCAGCAGTTACTCCGGAGGGCGGTATGGCTACACCTTC. Translation: CASSYSGGRYGYTF.

The chain links TRBV11-2 to TRBJ1-3; D remains ambiguous. V lost 3 bases and J lost 6, with 9 bases in between. CDR1 SGHAT and CDR2 FQNNGV come from the germline V gene. This CDR3 is 13 amino acids long. In nucleotides, the CDR3 is TGTGCCAGCAGCTTCTCGTCACCAAACACCATATATTTT. This sequence encodes CASSFSSPNTIYF.

The chain has TRBV11-2 and TRBJ2-5, with no clear D. V lost 5 bases and J 3 bases, leaving 4 bases between the germline ends. Looked up from germline, CDR1 is SGHAT and CDR2 is FQNNGV. The CDR3 runs 11 residues. The CDR3 spells CASSREETQYF. The CDR3, as DNA: TGTGCCAGCAGCCGAGAAGAGACCCAGTACTTC. Complete variable domain (other parts from reference TRBV11-2 and TRBJ2-5): EAGVAQSPRYKIIEKRQSVAFWCNPISGHATLYWYQQILGQGPKLLIQFQNNGVVDDSQLPKDRFSAERLKGVDSTLKIQPAKLEDSAVYLCASSREETQYFGPGTRLLVL.

The chain is built from TRBV9 and TRBJ2-5; D is possibly TRBD1 (5 bases). The germline gives CDR1 SGDLS, CDR2 YYNGEE. The CDR3 has 13 amino acids. Trimming cost V 4 bases and J 2 bases, with 9 bases left between them. The CDR3 is CASSLRGQETQYF. The CDR3 nucleotides are TGTGCCAGCAGCTTAAGGGGTCAAGAGACCCAGTACTTC.

This chain joins TRBV18 and TRBJ2-3; 9 positions agree with TRBD2. There are 17 residues in the CDR3. CDR1 KGHSH and CDR2 LQKENI come from the germline V gene. Trimming removed 2 bases from V and 2 bases from J; junction bases left unmatched: 8. The CDR3 nucleotides read TGTGCCAGCTCACCAACCGGGACTAGCACACTCACAGATACGCAGTATTTT. It is translated as CASSPTGTSTLTDTQYF.

This clone came up a few times. This chain uses TRBV28 with TRBJ2-3; D tentatively reads TRBD1 or TRBD2 (6 bases each). The V end was cut by 2 bases, the J end by 1 base, with 10 bases between. Germline lookup yields CDR1 MDHEN and CDR2 SYDVKM. The CDR3 contains 15 residues. CDR3 amino acids: CASSLGGLGTDTQYF. The CDR3 nucleotides read TGTGCCAGCAGTTTAGGGGGGCTTGGCACAGATACGCAGTATTTT.

This clone was observed once. This rearrangement joins TRBV15 to TRBJ2-5; D is perhaps TRBD1 (6 bases). Trimming stripped 5 bases from V and 6 bases from J, with 10 bases between. This CDR3 comprises 12 residues. Germline CDR1 reads LNHNV; CDR2 reads YYDKDF (reference sequence). CDR3 sequence: CATSGQSKTQYF. As DNA, the CDR3 is TGTGCCACCAGCGGACAGTCTAAGACCCAGTACTTC.

This clone was counted once. CDR3 nucleotides: TGTGCCAGCAGCTCCGGCGGGGGTCGGAGCGGGATCGACGAGCAGTACTTC. Translating gives CASSSGGGRSGIDEQYF. The J gene is TRBJ2-7, the V gene TRBV9, with 7 bases matching TRBD2. Germline V gene data show CDR1 as SGDLS and CDR2 as YYNGEE. This CDR3 contains 17 residues. After removal of 4 bases from V and 5 bases from J, the junction contained 18 bases not matched to a gene.

The CDR3 is CASADNRAFF. CDR3 DNA sequence: TGCGCCAGCGCGGACAATCGAGCTTTCTTT. The V and J genes are TRBV10-2 and TRBJ1-1, with a possible D match to TRBD1 (5 bases). Germline CDR1 is WSHSY and CDR2 is SAAADI. Trimming cost V 8 bases and J 10 bases, with 11 bases left between them. The length of the CDR3 is 10 residues.

The gene calls are TRBV18 and TRBJ1-1; no clear D gene. V shed 2 bases and J shed 0 bases, with 13 bases lying between them. Germline V gives CDR1 KGHSH, CDR2 LQKENI. The CDR3 contains 16 residues. The CDR3 bases are TGTGCCAGCTCACCAATTTCAGTACTAATGAACACTGAAGCTTTCTTT. This codes for CASSPISVLMNTEAFF.

The CDR3 DNA is TGTGCCAGCAGTCCCGACAGGGCCCCAAATCAGCCCCAGCATTTT. It encodes CASSPDRAPNQPQHF. This sequence joins TRBV6-5 and TRBJ1-5; 7 bases fit TRBD1. This CDR3 region has 15 residues. V dropped 5 bases and J dropped 4; count of bases not matched to a gene: 8. Germline V gives CDR1 MNHEY, CDR2 SVGAGI.

The rearrangement joins TRBV19 to TRBJ2-5; D is uncertain. V was shortened by 3 bases and J by 3 bases, with 5 bases between the two germline ends. Per the germline V gene, CDR1 is LNHDA and CDR2 is SQIVND (reference sequence). The CDR3 has 12 amino acids. The DNA for the CDR3 is TGTGCCAGTAGTATGGTAGAAGAGACCCAGTACTTC. Protein: CASSMVEETQYF.

This chain connects TRBV9 to TRBJ1-5; D is possibly TRBD1 (6 bases). The germline V gene has CDR1 SGDLS and CDR2 YYNGEE. V was shortened by 0 bases and J by 3 bases, with 10 bases between the two germline ends. The CDR3 sequence is 15 residues long. The CDR3 sequence: CASSVEGGPNQPQHF. CDR3 nucleotide sequence: TGTGCCAGCAGCGTAGAGGGGGGGCCCAATCAGCCCCAGCATTTT.

J is TRBJ2-2 and V is TRBV5-8; no definite D call. CDR3 length: 16 residues. Trimming cost V 0 bases and J 4 bases, with 13 bases left between them. The germline V gene has CDR1 SGHTS and CDR2 YDEGEE. The CDR3 region is CASSLAAVGFTGELFF. The CDR3 coding sequence is TGTGCCAGCAGCTTGGCGGCAGTAGGATTCACCGGGGAGCTGTTTTTT.

The chain couples TRBV10-2 to TRBJ2-7; 8 positions match TRBD2. Germline V gene sequence: CDR1 WSHSY, CDR2 SAAADI. The CDR3 covers 15 residues. V was pared by 3 bases and J by 1 base, with 5 bases of the junction left unmatched. The CDR3 DNA follows: TGCGCCAGCAGTGATCGTAGCGGGGAATCCTACGAGCAGTACTTC. It encodes CASSDRSGESYEQYF.

This chain links TRBV15 with TRBJ2-2; D gene uncertain. This CDR3 contains 13 residues. Germline V lookup: CDR1 LNHNV, CDR2 YYDKDF (reference sequence). V lost 0 bases and J 7 bases, leaving 6 bases between the germline ends. The CDR3 nucleotides are TGTGCCACCAGCAGAGAGGGATTCGGGGAGCTGTTTTTT. Translating gives CATSREGFGELFF.

The chain uses TRBV5-1 and TRBJ2-7; maybe TRBD1 (6 bases). Germline assignment: CDR1 SGHRS and CDR2 YFSETQ. Trimming cost V 5 bases and J 0 bases, with 18 bases left between them. This CDR3 spans 16 amino acids. The DNA for the CDR3 is TGCGCCAGCAGTATTGGGGGCCTTAGCGACTCCTACGAGCAGTACTTC. This codes for CASSIGGLSDSYEQYF.

This clone was counted between two and nine times. The rearrangement links TRBV2 to TRBJ1-4, with D tentatively TRBD1 (5 bases). Germline-derived CDR1 and CDR2 are SNHLY and FYNNEI. There are 13 residues in the CDR3. Trimming pared 6 bases from V and 7 bases from J, leaving 12 bases between. The CDR3 nucleotides read TGTGCCAGCAGCGCGGGGCTTGGTGAAAAACTGTTTTTT. Its translation is CASSAGLGEKLFF. Complete variable domain (other parts from reference TRBV2 and TRBJ1-4): EPEVTQTPSHQVTQMGQEVILRCVPISNHLYFYWYRQILGQKVEFLVSFYNNEISEKSEIFDDQFSVERPDGSNFTLKIRSTKLEDSAMYFCASSAGLGEKLFFGSGTQLSVL.

This chain connects TRBV7-2 to TRBJ2-1; D might be TRBD2 (6 bases). From germline, CDR1 is SGHTA and CDR2 FQGNSA. CDR3 size: 14 residues. V lost 3 bases and J 7 bases, leaving 13 bases between the germline ends. The CDR3 reads CASSFGGVGNEQFF. The CDR3 bases are TGTGCCAGCAGCTTCGGCGGGGTGGGGAATGAGCAGTTCTTC.

The sample holds a few counts of this clone. CDR3 region: CASSFSGNSPLHF. The CDR3 nucleotides are TGTGCCAGTAGTTTCTCAGGGAATTCACCCCTCCACTTT. The chain uses TRBV19 and TRBJ1-6; TRBD1 is a possible D gene (5 bases). The CDR3 has 13 residues. V was shortened by 5 bases and J by 7 bases, with 9 bases between the two germline ends. Germline-derived CDR1 and CDR2 are LNHDA and SQIVND (reference sequence).